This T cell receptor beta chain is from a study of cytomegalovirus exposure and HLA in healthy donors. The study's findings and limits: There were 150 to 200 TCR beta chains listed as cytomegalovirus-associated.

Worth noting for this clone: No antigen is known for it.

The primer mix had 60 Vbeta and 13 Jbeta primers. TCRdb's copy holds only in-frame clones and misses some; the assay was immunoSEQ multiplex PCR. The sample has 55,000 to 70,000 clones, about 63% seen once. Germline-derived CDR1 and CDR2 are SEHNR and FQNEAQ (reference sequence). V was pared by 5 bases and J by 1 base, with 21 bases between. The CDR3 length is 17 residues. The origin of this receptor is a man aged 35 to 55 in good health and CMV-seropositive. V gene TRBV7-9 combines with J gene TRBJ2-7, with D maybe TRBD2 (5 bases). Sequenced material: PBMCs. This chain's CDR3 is CASSPRRLKGGSYEQYF. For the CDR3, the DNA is TGTGCCAGCAGCCCCCGTCGACTAAAGGGTGGATCCTACGAGCAGTACTTC.